Below are 15 T cell receptor beta chains sequenced from a single sample in a study of patients and donors after allogeneic stem cell transplantation. Using its own MiXCR run on the RT-PCR reads, TCRdb lists one record per CDR3 protein. Among about 160,000 distinct CDR3 sequences, 24% were seen once, and the ten largest hold roughly 25%. The sample comprised blood, either unsorted or a sorted T cell fraction (not recorded which). All receptors come from a human donor who was either an allogeneic HSCT recipient or a stem cell or donor lymphocyte infusion donor (not recorded which). It is not recorded whose cells these are; they may come from a transplant donor.

This chain uses TRBV29-1 with TRBJ2-3; D may be TRBD1 (6 bases). Germline CDR1 reads SQVTM; CDR2 reads ANQGSEA. The CDR3 covers 15 residues. Trimming stripped 3 bases from V and 3 bases from J, with 16 bases between. CDR3 in DNA: TGCAGCGTTGATAGGCCGGGACACATGACAGATACGCAGTATTTT. Amino acids: CSVDRPGHMTDTQYF.

This clonotype was seen more than once but under ten times. The chain recombines TRBV7-2 with TRBJ2-2; no firm D call. Deletions cut 5 bases from V and 10 bases from J, with 11 bases between. The CDR3 totals 12 residues. CDR1 SGHTA and CDR2 FQGNSA come from the germline V gene. The CDR3 DNA reads as TGTGCCAGCAGCAGAGGTCGTGAGGAGCTGTTTTTT. Protein: CASSRGREELFF.

This clonotype has only one observation. The rearrangement links TRBV5-1 to TRBJ2-1; 9 positions match TRBD1. The CDR3 is made up of 16 amino acids. Germline-derived CDR1 and CDR2 are SGHRS and YFSETQ. Trimming took 0 bases from V and 4 from J; bases not matched to a gene: 5. The CDR3 DNA follows: TGCGCCAGCAGCTTGGCAACAGGGGGCCGATACAATGAGCAGTTCTTC. The encoded protein is CASSLATGGRYNEQFF.

This clonotype was detected ten times or more. This chain links TRBV20-1 with TRBJ1-4; D gene ambiguous. The CDR3 runs 14 residues. Germline values: CDR1 DFQATT, CDR2 SNEGSKA (reference sequence). V gave up 1 base and J gave up 3 bases, with 9 bases separating them. The chain's CDR3 is CSARGPESNEKLFF. CDR3 DNA: TGCAGTGCTAGAGGACCCGAGTCTAATGAAAAACTGTTTTTT.

This clonotype was recorded a few times. This chain uses TRBV20-1 with TRBJ2-7, with D maybe TRBD2 (5 bases). Germline loops: CDR1 DFQATT, CDR2 SNEGSKA (reference sequence). The CDR3 is 14 residues long. The ends were cut back, 0 bases at V and 1 base at J, with 10 bases in the middle. The DNA for the CDR3 is TGCAGTGCTAGAGATATGATAGCGTCCTACGAGCAGTACTTC. Translated: CSARDMIASYEQYF.

The chain couples TRBV20-1 to TRBJ2-7; TRBD2 matches at 10 bases. The CDR3 is 14 residues long. The ends lost 5 bases at V and 3 bases at J; junction bases unmatched: 7. Germline V lookup: CDR1 DFQATT, CDR2 SNEGSKA (reference sequence). The CDR3 bases are TGCAGTGCTCGGAGACCTAGCGGGGGCTACGAGCAGTACTTC. Amino acids: CSARRPSGGYEQYF.

This clonotype was counted only a few times. V and J are TRBV10-3 and TRBJ2-7, with TRBD1 matching 7 bases. The germline V gene encodes CDR1 ENHRY and CDR2 SYGVKD. J lost 5 bases, V lost 3 bases, and 13 bases had no gene match. This CDR3 has 16 residues. The CDR3 here is CAISDRIPGGVNEQYF. The CDR3 nucleotides are TGTGCCATCAGTGACCGGATCCCAGGGGGTGTCAACGAGCAGTACTTC.

The CDR3 DNA reads TGTGCCAGCAGGAGTCCCGGGAACACTGAAGCTTTCTTT. This sequence encodes CASRSPGNTEAFF. J is TRBJ1-1 and V is TRBV2; D is ambiguous. V lost 6 bases to trimming and J lost 1 base, with 9 bases between them. CDR1 and CDR2 (germline): SNHLY, FYNNEI. This CDR3 contains 13 residues. The variable domain in full, with the rest retrieved from reference TRBV2 and TRBJ1-1, is EPEVTQTPSHQVTQMGQEVILRCVPISNHLYFYWYRQILGQKVEFLVSFYNNEISEKSEIFDDQFSVERPDGSNFTLKIRSTKLEDSAMYFCASRSPGNTEAFFGQGTRLTVV.

V usage is TRBV20-1 and J usage is TRBJ2-3; 9 bases map to TRBD1. J lost 7 bases, V lost 3 bases, and 8 bases had no gene match. Per germline, CDR1 DFQATT and CDR2 SNEGSKA (reference sequence). This CDR3 is 14 amino acids long. CDR3 amino acids: CSASLTGQGNTQYF. Here the CDR3 DNA reads TGCAGTGCTAGCCTTACGGGACAGGGAAATACGCAGTATTTT.

This clonotype has just a few counts. V and J are TRBV12-3 or TRBV12-4 and TRBJ1-1; no clear D gene. This CDR3 has 14 residues. The ends were cut back, 4 bases at V and 1 base at J, with 10 bases in the middle. CDR3 in DNA: TGTGCCAGCAGTTATCTGATCCGGAACACTGAAGCTTTCTTT. This codes for CASSYLIRNTEAFF.

This clonotype was seen more than once but under ten times. The chain recombines TRBV6-6 with TRBJ1-4; 8 nucleotides match TRBD1. The junction had 11 bases not matched to a gene; V was cut back by 2 bases and J by 6 bases. Per germline, CDR1 MNHNY and CDR2 SVGAGI (reference sequence). This CDR3 has 17 amino acids. The CDR3 nucleotides are TGTGCCAGCAGTTACCGGCCCATTAGGACAGGGTATGAAAAACTGTTTTTT. Its protein is CASSYRPIRTGYEKLFF.

The chain uses TRBV24-1 and TRBJ2-3; 10 bases agree with TRBD2. J lost 3 bases, V lost 1 base, and 6 bases had no gene match. Germline values: CDR1 KGHDR, CDR2 SFDVKD. The CDR3 has 17 residues. The CDR3 loop reads CATSDLSIAGGTDTQYF. Written as DNA, the CDR3 is TGTGCCACCAGTGATTTAAGTATAGCGGGAGGAACAGATACGCAGTATTTT.

In its sample, this clonotype was seen many times. The chain employs TRBV29-1 and TRBJ1-2, with TRBD1 matching over 7 bases. Unmatched junction bases numbered 3, after V lost 5 bases and J lost 0 bases. This CDR3 comprises 13 residues. Germline CDR1 SQVTM, CDR2 ANQGSEA. CDR3 in amino acids: CSVNRGSNYGYTF. In DNA, the CDR3 is TGCAGCGTTAACAGGGGTTCTAACTATGGCTACACCTTC.

This chain joins TRBV9 and TRBJ1-3; D unresolved. Trimming shortened V by 0 bases and J by 1 base, and 5 bases separated the two germline ends. Germline V lookup: CDR1 SGDLS, CDR2 YYNGEE. The CDR3 has 14 residues. This chain's CDR3 is CASSVDPSGNTIYF. The CDR3 nucleotides read TGTGCCAGCAGCGTAGATCCTTCTGGAAACACCATATATTTT. The whole variable domain, filled in from reference TRBV9 and TRBJ1-3, reads DSGVTQTPKHLITATGQRVTLRCSPRSGDLSVYWYQQSLDQGLQFLIQYYNGEERAKGNILERFSAQQFPDLHSELNLSSLELGDSALYFCASSVDPSGNTIYFGEGSWLTVV.

This clonotype came up a few times. Germline is not matched at one junction end, which may reflect a read error. This chain connects TRBV20-1 to TRBJ1-5; D gene ambiguous. Germline CDR1 reads DFQATT; CDR2 reads SNEGSKA (reference sequence). The CDR3 is 15 residues long. The CDR3 nucleotides read TGCAGTGCTGGAGACCAGAGGGCGGGCAATCAGCCCCAGCATTTT. Protein: CSAGDQRAGNQPQHF.